Sequencing of this T cell receptor beta chain was carried out in a study of T cells in Graves' hyperthyroidism and ophthalmopathy. General study findings and limits: Blood samples included most of the expanded thyroid clonotypes exceeding 0.001.

Participants, patients aged 18 to 65, had newly diagnosed hyperthyroidism with a duration under 2 months. RNA transcripts were the template for amplifying TCR beta CDR3 regions. RT-PCR in the first round (using the HTBI primer set) targeted the TCR CDR3. MiXCR, applied by TCRdb to the multiplex PCR reads, yields one record per CDR3 protein. The table lists about 740,000 distinct CDR3 sequences, 14% of them singletons. CDR3 length equals 17 residues. Trimming removed 3 bases at V and 0 bases at J, with 15 bases between. The germline CDR1 and CDR2 sequences are MGHRA and YSYEKL. This clonotype was detected a few times. Its cognate antigen is unknown.

Material for sequencing was blood. The sequence was collected from a woman between 18 and 30 years old with Graves' hyperthyroidism. The chain couples TRBV4-1 to TRBJ2-1; perhaps TRBD2 as D (5 bases). In nucleotides, the CDR3 is TGCGCCAGCAGCCATGGTGGACTGCAAGTCTCCTACAATGAGCAGTTCTTC. The encoded protein is CASSHGGLQVSYNEQFF.